Listed below are T cell receptor beta chains from one sample, sequenced in a study of T cell responses to AZD1222 COVID-19 vaccine. Profiling relied on immunoSEQ multiplex PCR, and the TCRdb table lists in-frame clones only, not all of them. The sample contains 120,000 or so clones, about 90% of which appear only once. Specimen: peripheral blood, collected on day 0 of AZD1222 vaccination. These receptor sequences come from an adult in good health. Each CDR3 is given with its conserved first and last residue. Each record gives: D gene, clone size, V gene, J gene, CDR3 DNA, CDR3 protein. D genes are given only for firm matches. Some rows have no size entry. The others give once, few or many, or a class for an expanded clone.

d_gene: -
abundance: -
v_gene: TRBV2
j_gene: TRBJ2-4
CDR3nt: TGTGCCAGCAATCCGGGCCGGAGCTCGGACATTCAGTACTTC
CDR3aa: CASNPGRSSDIQYF

d_gene: -
abundance: -
v_gene: TRBV5-4
j_gene: TRBJ1-1
CDR3nt: TGTGCCAGCAGCTTGGATCAGAACACTGAAGCTTTCTTT
CDR3aa: CASSLDQNTEAFF

d_gene: -
abundance: once
v_gene: TRBV10-3
j_gene: TRBJ2-2
CDR3nt: TGTGCCATCTCGACAAACACCGGGGAGCTGTTTTTT
CDR3aa: CAISTNTGELFF

d_gene: -
abundance: -
v_gene: TRBV9
j_gene: TRBJ1-6
CDR3nt: TGTGCCAGCAGCGTGGACTTTCGTTCCCATTCATCACCCCTCCACTTT
CDR3aa: CASSVDFRSHSSPLHF

d_gene: -
abundance: -
v_gene: TRBV11-2
j_gene: TRBJ2-7
CDR3nt: TGTGCCAGCAGAGACCCGGCAGCCTACGAGCAGTACTTC
CDR3aa: CASRDPAAYEQYF

d_gene: TRBD1
abundance: -
v_gene: TRBV2
j_gene: TRBJ2-7
CDR3nt: TGTGCCAGCTGGACAGGACCCTACGAGCAGTACTTC
CDR3aa: CASWTGPYEQYF

d_gene: -
abundance: -
v_gene: TRBV28
j_gene: TRBJ1-2
CDR3nt: TGTGCCAGCAGTTTACGGAGTAACTATGGCTACACCTTC
CDR3aa: CASSLRSNYGYTF

d_gene: -
abundance: -
v_gene: TRBV12-5
j_gene: TRBJ2-2
CDR3nt: TGTGCTAGTGGTTTGGTACGAAGAGTGCCCGGGGAGCTGTTTTTT
CDR3aa: CASGLVRRVPGELFF

d_gene: -
abundance: -
v_gene: TRBV6-5
j_gene: TRBJ1-2
CDR3nt: TGTGCCAGCAGTAGGGACATAAACTATGGCTACACCTTC
CDR3aa: CASSRDINYGYTF

d_gene: -
abundance: -
v_gene: TRBV9
j_gene: TRBJ2-7
CDR3nt: TGTGCCAGCAGCGTGCAGGGATGGTCCGAGCAGTACTTC
CDR3aa: CASSVQGWSEQYF

d_gene: -
abundance: once
v_gene: TRBV30
j_gene: TRBJ2-7
CDR3nt: TGTGCCTGGAGTGCTAAGGGAGTCAACGAGCAGTACTTC
CDR3aa: CAWSAKGVNEQYF

d_gene: TRBD1
abundance: few
v_gene: TRBV19
j_gene: TRBJ1-1
CDR3nt: TGTGCCAGTAGGGCGACAGGGGGCACTGAAGCTTTCTTT
CDR3aa: CASRATGGTEAFF

d_gene: -
abundance: -
v_gene: TRBV19
j_gene: TRBJ1-1
CDR3nt: TGTGCCAGTAGTATAAGGGGACACAGCGGGAGCCAAGCTTTCTTT
CDR3aa: CASSIRGHSGSQAFF

d_gene: -
abundance: -
v_gene: TRBV28
j_gene: TRBJ1-5
CDR3nt: TGTGCCAGCGGACCCAGGGTTTGGCAGCCCCAGCATTTT
CDR3aa: CASGPRVWQPQHF

d_gene: -
abundance: -
v_gene: TRBV4-2
j_gene: TRBJ1-6
CDR3nt: TGTGCCAGCAGCCAAGTAGAAAATTCACCCCTCCACTTT
CDR3aa: CASSQVENSPLHF

d_gene: -
abundance: once
v_gene: TRBV7-6
j_gene: TRBJ1-1
CDR3nt: TGTGCCAGCAGCCTGGGTATGGCCCAAGAGAACACTGAAGCTTTCTTT
CDR3aa: CASSLGMAQENTEAFF

d_gene: -
abundance: -
v_gene: TRBV25-1
j_gene: TRBJ2-7
CDR3nt: TGTGCCAGCAGTGACACATCCGGTAGGGGCGAGCAGTACTTC
CDR3aa: CASSDTSGRGEQYF

d_gene: -
abundance: -
v_gene: TRBV7-8
j_gene: TRBJ2-5
CDR3nt: TGTGCCAGCAGCTTAGATAGGGGGACCCAGTACTTC
CDR3aa: CASSLDRGTQYF

d_gene: -
abundance: -
v_gene: TRBV29-1
j_gene: TRBJ2-7
CDR3nt: TGCAGCGCTGGAGTGGATGGTTTATCCTACGAGCAGTACTTC
CDR3aa: CSAGVDGLSYEQYF

d_gene: -
abundance: few
v_gene: TRBV7-6
j_gene: TRBJ1-2
CDR3nt: TGTGCCAGCAGCCAAGGGGACTCTGGCTACACCTTC
CDR3aa: CASSQGDSGYTF

d_gene: TRBD1
abundance: -
v_gene: TRBV25-1
j_gene: TRBJ1-1
CDR3nt: TGTGCCAGCAGTCGGGACAGGAACACTGAAGCTTTCTTT
CDR3aa: CASSRDRNTEAFF

d_gene: -
abundance: -
v_gene: TRBV18
j_gene: TRBJ1-4
CDR3nt: TGTGCCAGCTCACCACCAGCGGGTAGGGAAAAACTGTTTTTT
CDR3aa: CASSPPAGREKLFF

d_gene: -
abundance: once
v_gene: TRBV10-2
j_gene: TRBJ2-7
CDR3nt: TGCGCCAGCACCGCAGGGAATAATAGGCAGTACTTC
CDR3aa: CASTAGNNRQYF

d_gene: TRBD1
abundance: -
v_gene: TRBV30
j_gene: TRBJ2-3
CDR3nt: TGTGCCTGGAAATCGGAGACAGGGGTACGGACAGATACGCAGTATTTT
CDR3aa: CAWKSETGVRTDTQYF

d_gene: -
abundance: -
v_gene: TRBV21-1
j_gene: TRBJ2-1
CDR3nt: TGTGCCAGCAGCAAAGAAGGCCGGATCTCCTACAATGAGCAGTTCTTC
CDR3aa: CASSKEGRISYNEQFF

d_gene: -
abundance: -
v_gene: TRBV28
j_gene: TRBJ1-6
CDR3nt: TGTGCCAGCAGTTTAAGACCGTCACCCCTCCACTTT
CDR3aa: CASSLRPSPLHF

d_gene: -
abundance: -
v_gene: TRBV27
j_gene: TRBJ1-4
CDR3nt: TGTGCCAGCAGTCCCCGGGGGGCTTGGGGGGAAAAACTGTTTTTT
CDR3aa: CASSPRGAWGEKLFF

d_gene: -
abundance: -
v_gene: TRBV21-1
j_gene: TRBJ2-7
CDR3nt: TGTGCCAGCATCAACTCCCCTCTAGGACAGGTCTACGAGCAGTACTTC
CDR3aa: CASINSPLGQVYEQYF

d_gene: -
abundance: -
v_gene: TRBV7-9
j_gene: TRBJ1-6
CDR3nt: TGTGCCAGCAGCTTATACCTCTCCTATAATTCACCCCTCCACTTT
CDR3aa: CASSLYLSYNSPLHF

d_gene: TRBD2
abundance: -
v_gene: TRBV6-6
j_gene: TRBJ2-7
CDR3nt: TGTTCGTCGCGTGGCGGGAGTACCGACGAGCAGTACTTC
CDR3aa: CSSRGGSTDEQYF